This entry features one TCR beta chain sequence. What it recognizes is unknown. The sample originates from a study of shared clonotypes between healthy human individuals. Overall study results and limits: In general, naive subsets displayed greater estimated richness than memory subsets did.

V lost 1 base, J lost 1 base, and 8 bases lay in between. The CDR3 consists of 15 residues. Germline V gives CDR1 SNHLY, CDR2 FYNNEI. Researchers partitioned CD4+ cells into CD45RA+ naive and CD45RA-negative memory subsets. Sequencing used immunoSEQ multiplex PCR; TCRdb keeps in-frame clones, though not all of them. The top ten clones hold less than 0.55% of a sample with about 1.5 million clones, under 99% of them seen once. Sequenced sample: naive CD4+ T cells sorted from blood. Subset specified: CD45RA+ positively selected. The chain uses TRBV2 and TRBJ2-1, with D unresolved. The TCR was taken from a man aged 30 to 39 in good health. CDR3 DNA: TGTGCCAGCAGTGAAGATGCAGGTTCCTACAATGAGCAGTTCTTC. It translates to CASSEDAGSYNEQFF.